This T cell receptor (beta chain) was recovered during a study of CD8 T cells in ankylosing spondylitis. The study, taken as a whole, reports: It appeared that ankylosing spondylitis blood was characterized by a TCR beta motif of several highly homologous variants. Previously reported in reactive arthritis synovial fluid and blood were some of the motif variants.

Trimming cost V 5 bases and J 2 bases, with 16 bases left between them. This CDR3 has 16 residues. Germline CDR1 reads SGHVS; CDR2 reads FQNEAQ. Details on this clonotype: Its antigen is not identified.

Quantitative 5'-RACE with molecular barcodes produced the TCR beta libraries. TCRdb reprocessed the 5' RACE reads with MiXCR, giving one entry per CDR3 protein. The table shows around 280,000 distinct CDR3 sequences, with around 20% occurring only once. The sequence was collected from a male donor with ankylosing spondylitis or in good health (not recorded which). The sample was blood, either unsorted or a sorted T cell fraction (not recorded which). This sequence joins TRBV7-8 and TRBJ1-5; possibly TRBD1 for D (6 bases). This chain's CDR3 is CASSMNRAGGNQPQHF. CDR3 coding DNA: TGTGCCAGCAGCATGAACAGGGCTGGGGGCAATCAGCCCCAGCATTTT.